This T cell receptor beta chain stems from a study of T cell changes during pregnancy in multiple sclerosis. About this clone: The same CDR3 can be traced to other DNA sequences in this sample.

This CDR3 is 12 amino acids long. V lost 6 bases, J lost 7 bases, and 3 bases stayed unmatched. Per germline, CDR1 MNHNY and CDR2 SVGAGI (reference sequence). Method: immunoSEQ multiplex PCR; TCRdb's copy keeps in-frame clones and lacks some. Found here are about 62,000 clones, around 92% of them singletons; the top ten hold 2.5% to 3%. This clonotype originated in a female donor in good health, enrolled as a control in a pregnancy study. This specimen consisted of peripheral blood, obtained in the second trimester of pregnancy. The rearrangement joins TRBV6-6 to TRBJ1-5, with 7 bases identical to TRBD1. CDR3 protein: CASSPGGQPQHF. The CDR3, as DNA: TGTGCCAGCAGCCCAGGGGGGCAGCCCCAGCATTTT.